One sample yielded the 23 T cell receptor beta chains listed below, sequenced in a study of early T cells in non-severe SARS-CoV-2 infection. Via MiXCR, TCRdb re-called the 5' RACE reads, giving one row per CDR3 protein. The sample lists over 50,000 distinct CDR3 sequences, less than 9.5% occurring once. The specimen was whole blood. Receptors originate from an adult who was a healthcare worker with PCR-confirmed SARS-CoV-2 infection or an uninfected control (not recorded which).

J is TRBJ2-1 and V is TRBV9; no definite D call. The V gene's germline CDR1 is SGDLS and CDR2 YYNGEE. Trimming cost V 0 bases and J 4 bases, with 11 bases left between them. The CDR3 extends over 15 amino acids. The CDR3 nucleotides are TGTGCCAGCAGCGTAGAGGTGGCGGATTACAATGAGCAGTTCTTC. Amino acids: CASSVEVADYNEQFF.

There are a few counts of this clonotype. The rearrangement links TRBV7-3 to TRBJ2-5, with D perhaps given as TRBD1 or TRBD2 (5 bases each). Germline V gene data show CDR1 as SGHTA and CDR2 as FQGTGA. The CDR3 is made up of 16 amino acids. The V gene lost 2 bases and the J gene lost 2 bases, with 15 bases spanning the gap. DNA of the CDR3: TGTGCCAGCAGCTTATCGCAGGGAGCAGGGCAAGAGACCCAGTACTTC. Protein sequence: CASSLSQGAGQETQYF.

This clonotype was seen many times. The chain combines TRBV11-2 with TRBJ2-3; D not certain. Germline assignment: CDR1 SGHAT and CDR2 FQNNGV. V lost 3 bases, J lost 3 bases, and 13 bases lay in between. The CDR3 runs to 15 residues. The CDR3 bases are TGTGCCAGCAGCTTGGGTACCCTAGGGACAGATACGCAGTATTTT. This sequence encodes CASSLGTLGTDTQYF.

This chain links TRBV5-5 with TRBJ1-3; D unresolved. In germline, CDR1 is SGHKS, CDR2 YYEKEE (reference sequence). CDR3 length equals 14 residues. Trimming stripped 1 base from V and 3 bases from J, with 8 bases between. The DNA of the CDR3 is TGTGCCAGCAGCTTGAGGTTGAGTGGAAACACCATATATTTT. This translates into CASSLRLSGNTIYF.

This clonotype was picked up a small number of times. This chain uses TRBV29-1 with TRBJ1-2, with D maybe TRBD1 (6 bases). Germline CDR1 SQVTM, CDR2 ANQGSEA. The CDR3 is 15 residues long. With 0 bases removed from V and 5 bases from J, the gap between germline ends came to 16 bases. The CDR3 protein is CSVEDRGQTSYGYTF. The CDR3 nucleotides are TGCAGCGTTGAAGATCGTGGACAGACCAGTTATGGCTACACCTTC.

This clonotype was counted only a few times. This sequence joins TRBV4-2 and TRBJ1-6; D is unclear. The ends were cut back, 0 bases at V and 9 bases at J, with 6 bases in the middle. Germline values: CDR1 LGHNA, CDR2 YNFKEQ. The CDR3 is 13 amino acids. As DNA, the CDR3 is TGTGCCAGCAGCCAAGATCTAGTTTCACCCCTCCACTTT. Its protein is CASSQDLVSPLHF.

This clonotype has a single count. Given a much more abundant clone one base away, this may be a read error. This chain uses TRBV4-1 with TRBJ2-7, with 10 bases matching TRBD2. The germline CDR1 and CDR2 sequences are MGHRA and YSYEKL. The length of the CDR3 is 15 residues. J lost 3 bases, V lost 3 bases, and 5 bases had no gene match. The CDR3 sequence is CASSHDLAGDYEQYF. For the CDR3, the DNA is TGCGCCAGCAGCCATGACCTAGCGGGGGACTACGAGCAGTACTTC.

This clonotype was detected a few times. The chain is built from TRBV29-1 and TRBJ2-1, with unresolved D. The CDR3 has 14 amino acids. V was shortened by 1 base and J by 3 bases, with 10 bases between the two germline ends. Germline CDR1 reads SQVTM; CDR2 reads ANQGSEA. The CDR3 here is CSVEGGNLYNEQFF. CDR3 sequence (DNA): TGCAGCGTTGAAGGCGGAAACCTCTACAATGAGCAGTTCTTC.

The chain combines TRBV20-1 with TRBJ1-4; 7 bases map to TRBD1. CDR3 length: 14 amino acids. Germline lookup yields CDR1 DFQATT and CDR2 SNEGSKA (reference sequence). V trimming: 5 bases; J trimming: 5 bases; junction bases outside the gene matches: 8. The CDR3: CSALSRTGNEKLFF. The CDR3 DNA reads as TGCAGTGCTCTTTCCCGGACAGGAAATGAAAAACTGTTTTTT.

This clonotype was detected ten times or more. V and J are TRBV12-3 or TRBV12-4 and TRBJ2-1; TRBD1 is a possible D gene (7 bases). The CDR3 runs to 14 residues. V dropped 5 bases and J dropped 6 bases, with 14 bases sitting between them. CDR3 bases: TGTGCCAGCAGTCTCCGGCGGGACAGCAATGAGCAGTTCTTC. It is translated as CASSLRRDSNEQFF.

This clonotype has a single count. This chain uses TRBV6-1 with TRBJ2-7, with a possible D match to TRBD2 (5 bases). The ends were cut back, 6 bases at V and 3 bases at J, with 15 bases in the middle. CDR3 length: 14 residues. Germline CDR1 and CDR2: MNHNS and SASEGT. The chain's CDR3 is CASRTGISRYEQYF. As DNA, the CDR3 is TGTGCCAGCAGAACCGGGATATCCCGCTACGAGCAGTACTTC.

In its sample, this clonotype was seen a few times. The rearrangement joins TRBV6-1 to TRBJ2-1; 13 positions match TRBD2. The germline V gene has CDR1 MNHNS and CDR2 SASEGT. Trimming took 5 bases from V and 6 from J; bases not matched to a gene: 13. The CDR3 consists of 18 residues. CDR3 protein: CASSRLAGGPQVFNEQFF. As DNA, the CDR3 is TGTGCCAGCAGTAGACTAGCGGGAGGCCCCCAAGTGTTCAATGAGCAGTTCTTC.

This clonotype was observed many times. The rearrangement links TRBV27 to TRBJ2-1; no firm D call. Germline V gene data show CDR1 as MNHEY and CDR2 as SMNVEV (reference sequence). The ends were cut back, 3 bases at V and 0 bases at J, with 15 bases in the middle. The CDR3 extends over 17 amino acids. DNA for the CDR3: TGTGCCAGCAGTTTGTCTGGAGCCCGAAGCTCCTACAATGAGCAGTTCTTC. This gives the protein CASSLSGARSSYNEQFF.

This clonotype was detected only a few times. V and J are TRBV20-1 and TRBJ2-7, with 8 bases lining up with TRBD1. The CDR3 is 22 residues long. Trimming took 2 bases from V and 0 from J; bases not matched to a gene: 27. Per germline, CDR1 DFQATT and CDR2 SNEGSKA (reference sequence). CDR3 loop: CSARPDRSARGQAMSSSYEQYF. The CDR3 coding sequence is TGCAGTGCTAGACCCGACCGGAGCGCCAGGGGACAGGCCATGTCGAGCTCCTACGAGCAGTACTTC.

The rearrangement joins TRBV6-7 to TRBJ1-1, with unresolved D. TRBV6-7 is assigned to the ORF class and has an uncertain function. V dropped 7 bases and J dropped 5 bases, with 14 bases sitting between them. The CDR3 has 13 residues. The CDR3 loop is CASNRPEGTEAFF. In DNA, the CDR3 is TGTGCCAGCAACCGCCCGGAAGGAACTGAAGCTTTCTTT.

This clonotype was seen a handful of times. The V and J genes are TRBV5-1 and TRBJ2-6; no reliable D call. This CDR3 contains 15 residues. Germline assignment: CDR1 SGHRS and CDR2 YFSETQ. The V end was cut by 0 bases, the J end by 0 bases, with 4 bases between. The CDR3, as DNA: TGCGCCAGCAGCTTGGTAAGCTCTGGGGCCAACGTCCTGACTTTC. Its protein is CASSLVSSGANVLTF.

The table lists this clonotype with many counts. DNA of the CDR3: TGTGCCAGCAGCCAAGCAGGAGCTTATGGCTACACCTTC. The encoded protein is CASSQAGAYGYTF. The chain links TRBV3-1 to TRBJ1-2; D is ambiguous. The CDR3 is 13 residues long. Germline V lookup: CDR1 LGHDT, CDR2 YNNKEL (reference sequence). V was pared by 1 base and J by 5 bases, with 8 bases between.

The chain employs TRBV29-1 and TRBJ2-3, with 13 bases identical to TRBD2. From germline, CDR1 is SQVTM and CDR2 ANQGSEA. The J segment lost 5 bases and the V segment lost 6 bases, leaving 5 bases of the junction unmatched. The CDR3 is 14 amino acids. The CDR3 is CSVTSGGAEDTQYF. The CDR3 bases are TGCAGCGTCACTAGCGGGGGGGCCGAAGATACGCAGTATTTT.

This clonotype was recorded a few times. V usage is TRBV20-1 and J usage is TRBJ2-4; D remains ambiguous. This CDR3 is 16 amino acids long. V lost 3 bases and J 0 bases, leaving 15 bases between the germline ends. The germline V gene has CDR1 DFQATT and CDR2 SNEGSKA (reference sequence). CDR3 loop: CSASPEKTLAKNIQYF. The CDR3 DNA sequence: TGCAGTGCTAGTCCTGAAAAGACCCTAGCCAAAAACATTCAGTACTTC.

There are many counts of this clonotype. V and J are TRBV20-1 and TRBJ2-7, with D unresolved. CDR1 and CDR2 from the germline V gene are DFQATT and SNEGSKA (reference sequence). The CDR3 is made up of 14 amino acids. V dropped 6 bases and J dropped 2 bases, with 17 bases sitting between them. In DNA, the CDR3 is TGCAGTGCCATCGATCGACGCCGCCCCTACGAGCAGTACTTC. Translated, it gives CSAIDRRRPYEQYF.

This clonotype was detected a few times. The CDR3 sequence: CATSDIGTSGLKGTQYF. The CDR3 DNA reads TGTGCCACCAGTGACATTGGGACTAGCGGCCTAAAGGGTACGCAGTATTTT. The rearrangement links TRBV24-1 to TRBJ2-3; 11 nucleotides agree with TRBD2. CDR3 length equals 17 residues. Unmatched junction bases numbered 13, after V lost 4 bases and J lost 8 bases. Germline V gene lookup returns CDR1 KGHDR and CDR2 SFDVKD.

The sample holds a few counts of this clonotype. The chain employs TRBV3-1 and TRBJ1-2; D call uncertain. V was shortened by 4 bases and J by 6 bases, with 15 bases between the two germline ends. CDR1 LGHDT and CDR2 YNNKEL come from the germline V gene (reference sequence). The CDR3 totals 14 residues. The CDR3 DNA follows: TGTGCCAGCAGCCGACGGGGAACGTGGGATGGCTACACCTTC. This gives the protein CASSRRGTWDGYTF.

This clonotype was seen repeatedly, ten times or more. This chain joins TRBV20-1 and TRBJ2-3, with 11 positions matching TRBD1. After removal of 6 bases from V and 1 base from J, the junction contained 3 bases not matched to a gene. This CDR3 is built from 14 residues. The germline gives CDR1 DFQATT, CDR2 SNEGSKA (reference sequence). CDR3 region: CSAPGQGGTDTQYF. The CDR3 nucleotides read TGCAGTGCCCCGGGACAGGGGGGCACAGATACGCAGTATTTT.